This TCR beta chain was captured in a study of blood T cell repertoires in COVID-19. The overall study: Donors in the United States, Italy and Spain gave samples during acute or convalescent COVID-19. Nucleic acid was either cDNA or gDNA, and it came from T cells, B-cell-depleted T cells, or PBMCs.

This CDR3 contains 15 residues. The V gene's germline CDR1 is SGHDN and CDR2 FVKESK. V lost 3 bases and J 4 bases, leaving 13 bases between the germline ends. Authors' data handling: Reference gene primers were amplified, and this amplification served to estimate nucleated cell counts. Method: immunoSEQ multiplex PCR; TCRdb's copy keeps in-frame clones and lacks some. For V, J and clone size, that table is used; D and trimming come from the DNA. The sample lists about 200,000 clones, approximately 85% seen once, with 5% to 6.5% in the top ten. The rearrangement uses TRBV14 and TRBJ1-3, with D possibly matching TRBD1 (6 bases). The sample consisted of peripheral blood. This sequence was found in a woman between 70 and 85 years old with active or convalescent COVID-19. CDR3 bases: TGTGCCAGCAGCCACAGCAGGGGATCAGGAAACACCATATATTTT. Its protein is CASSHSRGSGNTIYF.